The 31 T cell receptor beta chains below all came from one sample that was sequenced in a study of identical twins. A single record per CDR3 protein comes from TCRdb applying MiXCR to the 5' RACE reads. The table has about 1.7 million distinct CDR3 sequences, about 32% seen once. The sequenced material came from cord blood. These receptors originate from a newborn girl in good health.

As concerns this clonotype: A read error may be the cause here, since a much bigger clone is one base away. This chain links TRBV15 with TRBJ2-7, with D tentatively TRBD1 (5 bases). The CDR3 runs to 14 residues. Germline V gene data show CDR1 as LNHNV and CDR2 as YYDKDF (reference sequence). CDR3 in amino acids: CATSSRQLSYGQYF. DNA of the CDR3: TGTGCCACCAGCAGTAGACAGCTCTCCTACGGGCAGTACTTC.

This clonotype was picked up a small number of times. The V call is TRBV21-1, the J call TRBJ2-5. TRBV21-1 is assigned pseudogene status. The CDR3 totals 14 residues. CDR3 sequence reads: CASSKEIDQETQYF. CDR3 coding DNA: TGTGCCAGCAGCAAAGAGATCGATCAAGAGACCCAGTACTTC.

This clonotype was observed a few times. The CDR3 protein is CSVVRINEKLFF. In DNA form, the CDR3 reads TGCAGTGTAGTGAGGATTAATGAAAAACTGTTTTTT. V usage is TRBV20-1 and J usage is TRBJ1-4; D ambiguous. This CDR3 spans 12 amino acids. V was pared by 7 bases and J by 4 bases, with 10 bases between. Germline lookup yields CDR1 DFQATT and CDR2 SNEGSKA (reference sequence).

CDR3 coding DNA: TGTGCCAGCACTCCGGGGGGCGGTCTTCCTGGCTATGAGCAGTTCTTC. This translates into CASTPGGGLPGYEQFF. V gene TRBV9 combines with J gene TRBJ2-1; perhaps TRBD2 as D (7 bases). CDR1 and CDR2 from the germline V gene are SGDLS and YYNGEE. V dropped 6 bases and J dropped 8 bases, with 24 bases sitting between them. The CDR3 sequence is 16 residues long.

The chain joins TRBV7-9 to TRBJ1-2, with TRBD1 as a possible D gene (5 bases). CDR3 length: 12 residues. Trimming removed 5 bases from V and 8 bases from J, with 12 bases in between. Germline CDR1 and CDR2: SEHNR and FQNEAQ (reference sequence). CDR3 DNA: TGTGCCAGCAGCCGCCTACAGGACGGCTACACCTTC. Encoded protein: CASSRLQDGYTF.

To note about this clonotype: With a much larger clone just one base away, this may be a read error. The CDR3 coding sequence is TGTGCCAGCAGTTTATCAGCGTCAGATACGCAGTGTTTT. Its protein is CASSLSASDTQCF. J is TRBJ2-3 and V is TRBV27; the D is unclear. Looked up from germline, CDR1 is MNHEY and CDR2 is SMNVEV (reference sequence). This CDR3 has 13 residues.

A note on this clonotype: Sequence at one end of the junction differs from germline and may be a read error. CDR3 coding DNA: TGTGCCATCAGCCAAGATAGATACAATGAGCAGTTCTTC. Translated, it gives CAISQDRYNEQFF. The V gene is TRBV3-1, the J gene TRBJ2-1; D ambiguous. Germline CDR1 LGHDT, CDR2 YNNKEL (reference sequence). This CDR3 comprises 13 residues.

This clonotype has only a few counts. CDR3 region: CASSLLTNPPQETQFF. Here the CDR3 DNA reads TGCGCCAGCAGCTTGCTGACTAACCCCCCCCAAGAGACCCAGTTCTTC. The gene calls are TRBV5-1 and TRBJ2-1; maybe TRBD2 (5 bases). Germline V gene data show CDR1 as SGHRS and CDR2 as YFSETQ. Deletions cut 1 base from V and 13 bases from J, with 24 bases between. The CDR3 extends over 16 amino acids.

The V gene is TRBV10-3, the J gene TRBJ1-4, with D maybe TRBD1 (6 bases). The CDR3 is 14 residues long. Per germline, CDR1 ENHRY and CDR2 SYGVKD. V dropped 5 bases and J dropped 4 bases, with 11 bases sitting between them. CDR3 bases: TGTGCCATCAGTCAGGGGAGCGGTAATGAAAAACTGTTTTTT. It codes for CAISQGSGNEKLFF.

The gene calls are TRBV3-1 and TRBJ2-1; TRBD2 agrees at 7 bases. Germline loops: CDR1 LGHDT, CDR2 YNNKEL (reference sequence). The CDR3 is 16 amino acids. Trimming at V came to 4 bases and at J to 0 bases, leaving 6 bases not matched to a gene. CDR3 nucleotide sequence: TGTGCCAGCAGCCCCCGGGCTAGCGGCTCCTACAATGAGCAGTTCTTC. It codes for CASSPRASGSYNEQFF.

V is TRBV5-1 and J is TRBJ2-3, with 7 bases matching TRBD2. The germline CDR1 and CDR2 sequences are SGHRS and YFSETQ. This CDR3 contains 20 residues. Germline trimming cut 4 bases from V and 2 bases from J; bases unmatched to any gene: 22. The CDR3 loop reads CASSRDAFWLAVTNTDTQYF. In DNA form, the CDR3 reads TGCGCCAGCAGCAGGGATGCGTTCTGGCTAGCGGTAACCAACACAGATACGCAGTATTTT.

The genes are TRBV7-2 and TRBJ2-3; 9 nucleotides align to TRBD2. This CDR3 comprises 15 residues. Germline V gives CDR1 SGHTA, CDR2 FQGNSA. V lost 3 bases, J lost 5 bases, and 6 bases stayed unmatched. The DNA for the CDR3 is TGTGCCAGCAGCTTTGTAGCGGGAGTTATAGATACGCAGTATTTT. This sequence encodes CASSFVAGVIDTQYF.

The CDR3 coding sequence is TGTGCCAGCAGTGTCGACAGTATGCAAGAGACCCAGTACTTC. Its protein is CASSVDSMQETQYF. The chain recombines TRBV2 with TRBJ2-5, with D tentatively TRBD1 (5 bases). This CDR3 is built from 14 residues. In germline, CDR1 is SNHLY, CDR2 FYNNEI. V was trimmed by 4 bases and J by 2 bases, leaving 11 bases between them.

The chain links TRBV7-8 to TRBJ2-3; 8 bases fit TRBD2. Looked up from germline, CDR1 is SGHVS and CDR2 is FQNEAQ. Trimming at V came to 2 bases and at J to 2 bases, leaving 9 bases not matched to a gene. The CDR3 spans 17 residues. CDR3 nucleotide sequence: TGTGCCAGCAGCTTAACCGGGAGCGGGGGTAACACAGATACGCAGTATTTT. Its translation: CASSLTGSGGNTDTQYF.

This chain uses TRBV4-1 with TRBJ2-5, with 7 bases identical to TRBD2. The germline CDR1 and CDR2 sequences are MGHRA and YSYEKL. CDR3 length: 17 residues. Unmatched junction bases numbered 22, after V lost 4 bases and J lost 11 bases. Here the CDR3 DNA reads TGCGCCAGCAGCCCAGCTATCCCTAACGGGAGGATGGTTGAGCAGTACTTC. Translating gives CASSPAIPNGRMVEQYF.

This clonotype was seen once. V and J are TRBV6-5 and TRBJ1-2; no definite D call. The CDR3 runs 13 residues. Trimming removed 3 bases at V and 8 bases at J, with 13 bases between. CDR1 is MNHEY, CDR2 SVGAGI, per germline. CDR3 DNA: TGTGCCAGCAGTTATGAGGCCTTTCGGGGCTACACCTTC. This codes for CASSYEAFRGYTF.

The DNA of the CDR3 is TGTGCCAGCACAGTTCACTCTGGAAACACCATATATTTT. This encodes CASTVHSGNTIYF. The chain links TRBV12-3 or TRBV12-4 to TRBJ1-3; no clear D. V was pared by 7 bases and J by 0 bases, with 7 bases between. The CDR3 sequence is 13 residues long.

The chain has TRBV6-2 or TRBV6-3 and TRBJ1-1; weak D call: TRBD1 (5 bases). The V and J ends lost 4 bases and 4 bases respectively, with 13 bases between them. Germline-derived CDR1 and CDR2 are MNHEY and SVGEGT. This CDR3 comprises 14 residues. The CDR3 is CASSSSGGITEAFF. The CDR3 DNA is TGTGCCAGCAGTTCTTCTGGGGGGATCACTGAAGCTTTCTTT.

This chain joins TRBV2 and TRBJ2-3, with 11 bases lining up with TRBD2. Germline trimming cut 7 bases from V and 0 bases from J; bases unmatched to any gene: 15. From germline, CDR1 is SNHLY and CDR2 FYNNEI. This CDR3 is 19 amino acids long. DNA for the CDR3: TGTGCCAGCAACCCTTGGGGGACTAGCGGATGGGTGAGCACAGATACGCAGTATTTT. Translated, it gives CASNPWGTSGWVSTDTQYF.

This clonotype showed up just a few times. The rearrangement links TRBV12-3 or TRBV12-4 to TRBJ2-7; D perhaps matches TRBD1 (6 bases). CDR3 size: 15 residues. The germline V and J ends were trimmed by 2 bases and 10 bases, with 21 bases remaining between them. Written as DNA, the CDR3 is TGTGCCAGCAGTTTAAGAGGAGCTAGCCCAGGGGCCCAGTACTTC. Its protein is CASSLRGASPGAQYF.

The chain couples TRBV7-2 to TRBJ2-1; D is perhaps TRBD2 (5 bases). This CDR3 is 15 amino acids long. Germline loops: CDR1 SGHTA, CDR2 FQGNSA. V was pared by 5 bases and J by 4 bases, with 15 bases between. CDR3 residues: CASSPLRALYNEQFF. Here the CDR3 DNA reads TGTGCCAGCAGCCCGCTGAGGGCGCTATACAATGAGCAGTTCTTC.

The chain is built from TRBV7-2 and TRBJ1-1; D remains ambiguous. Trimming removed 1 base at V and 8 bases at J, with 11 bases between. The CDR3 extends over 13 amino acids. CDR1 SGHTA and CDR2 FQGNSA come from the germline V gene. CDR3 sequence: CASSLEAILEAFF. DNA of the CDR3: TGTGCCAGCAGCTTAGAGGCGATACTCGAAGCTTTCTTT. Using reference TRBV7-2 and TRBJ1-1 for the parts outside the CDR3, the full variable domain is GAGVSQSPSNKVTEKGKDVELRCDPISGHTALYWYRQSLGQGLEFLIYFQGNSAPDKSGLPSDRFSAERTGGSVSTLTIQRTQQEDSAVYLCASSLEAILEAFFGQGTRLTVV.

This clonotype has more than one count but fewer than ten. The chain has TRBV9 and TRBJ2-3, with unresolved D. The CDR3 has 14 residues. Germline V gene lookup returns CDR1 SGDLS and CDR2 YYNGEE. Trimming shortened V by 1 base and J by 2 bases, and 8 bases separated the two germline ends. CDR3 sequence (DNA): TGTGCCAGCAGCGTATCCCCCCTCACAGATACGCAGTATTTT. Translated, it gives CASSVSPLTDTQYF.

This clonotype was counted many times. The chain's CDR3 is CASSLVSSGRWETQYF. The CDR3 region has the DNA TGCGCCAGCAGCTTGGTTTCTAGCGGGAGATGGGAGACCCAGTACTTC. The J gene is TRBJ2-5, the V gene TRBV5-1; 10 nucleotides match TRBD2. This CDR3 is 16 amino acids long. The germline CDR1 and CDR2 sequences are SGHRS and YFSETQ. Unmatched junction bases numbered 7, after V lost 0 bases and J lost 5 bases.

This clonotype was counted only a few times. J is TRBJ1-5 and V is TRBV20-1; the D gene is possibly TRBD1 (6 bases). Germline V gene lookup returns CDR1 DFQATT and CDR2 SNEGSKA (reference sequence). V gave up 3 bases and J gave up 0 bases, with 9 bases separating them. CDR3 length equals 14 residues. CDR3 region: CSASVRGSNQPQHF. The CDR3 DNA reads TGCAGTGCTAGTGTCAGGGGTAGCAATCAGCCCCAGCATTTT.

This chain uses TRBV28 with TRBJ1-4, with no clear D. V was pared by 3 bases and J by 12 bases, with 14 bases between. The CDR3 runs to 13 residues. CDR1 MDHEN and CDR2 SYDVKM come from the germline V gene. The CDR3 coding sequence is TGTGCCAGCAGTTTGTCCGATTTAAGAGAACTGTTTTTT. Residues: CASSLSDLRELFF.

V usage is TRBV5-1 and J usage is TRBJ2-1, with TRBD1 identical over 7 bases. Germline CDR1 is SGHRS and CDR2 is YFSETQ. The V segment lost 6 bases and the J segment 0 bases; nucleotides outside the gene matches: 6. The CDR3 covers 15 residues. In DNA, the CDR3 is TGCGCCAGCATGTGGCAGGGGGACTCCTACAATGAGCAGTTCTTC. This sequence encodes CASMWQGDSYNEQFF.

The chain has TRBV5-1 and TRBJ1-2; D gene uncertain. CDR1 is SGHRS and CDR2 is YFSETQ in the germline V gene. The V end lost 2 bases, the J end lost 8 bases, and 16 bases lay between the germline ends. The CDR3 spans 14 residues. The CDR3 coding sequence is TGCGCCAGCAGCTTCACAAGGGCTGCGGGCGGCTACACCTTC. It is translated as CASSFTRAAGGYTF.

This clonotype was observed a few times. CDR3 sequence reads: CASSGSGGTYEQYF. As DNA, the CDR3 is TGTGCCAGCAGTGGTAGCGGGGGGACCTACGAGCAGTACTTC. This chain uses TRBV25-1 with TRBJ2-7; TRBD2 aligns across 10 bases. V dropped 4 bases and J dropped 2; count of bases not matched to a gene: 2. The CDR3 contains 14 residues. Per germline, CDR1 MGHDK and CDR2 SYGVNS.

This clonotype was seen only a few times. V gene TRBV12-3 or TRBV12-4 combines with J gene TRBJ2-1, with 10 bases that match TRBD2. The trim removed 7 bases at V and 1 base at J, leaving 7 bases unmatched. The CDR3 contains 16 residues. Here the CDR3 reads CASTSTSGVSYNEQFF. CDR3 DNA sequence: TGTGCCAGCACCTCCACTAGCGGGGTATCCTACAATGAGCAGTTCTTC.

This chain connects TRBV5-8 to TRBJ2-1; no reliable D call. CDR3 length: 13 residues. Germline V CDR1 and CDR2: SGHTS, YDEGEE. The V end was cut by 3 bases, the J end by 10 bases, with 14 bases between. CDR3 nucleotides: TGTGCCAGCAGCTCCCGGGTCCCACAGGAGCAGTTCTTC. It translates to CASSSRVPQEQFF. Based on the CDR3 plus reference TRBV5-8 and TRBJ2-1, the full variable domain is EAGVTQSPTHLIKTRGQQATLRCSPISGHTSVYWYQQALGLGLQFLLWYDEGEERNRGNFPPRFSGRQFPNYSSELNVNALELEDSALYLCASSSRVPQEQFFGPGTRLTVL.